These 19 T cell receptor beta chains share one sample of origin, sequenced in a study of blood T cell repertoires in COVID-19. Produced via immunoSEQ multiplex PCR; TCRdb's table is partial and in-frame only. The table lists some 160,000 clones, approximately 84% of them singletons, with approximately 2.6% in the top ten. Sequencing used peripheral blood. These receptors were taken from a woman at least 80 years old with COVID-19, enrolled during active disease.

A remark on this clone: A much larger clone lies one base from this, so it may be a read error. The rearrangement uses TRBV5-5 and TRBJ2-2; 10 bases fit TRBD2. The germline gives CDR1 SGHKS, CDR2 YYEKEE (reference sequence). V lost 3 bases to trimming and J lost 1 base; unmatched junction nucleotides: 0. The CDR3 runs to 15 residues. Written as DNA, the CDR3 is TGTGCCAGCAGCTCTAGCGGGGGGAACACCGGGGAGCTGTTTTTT. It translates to CASSSSGGNTGELFF.

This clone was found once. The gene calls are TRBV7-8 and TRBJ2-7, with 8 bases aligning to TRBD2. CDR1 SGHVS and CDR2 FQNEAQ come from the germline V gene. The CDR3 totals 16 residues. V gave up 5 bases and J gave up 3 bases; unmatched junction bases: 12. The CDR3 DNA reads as TGTGCCAGCAGCCGAGCGACTAGCGCGCAATACTACGAGCAGTACTTC. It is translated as CASSRATSAQYYEQYF.

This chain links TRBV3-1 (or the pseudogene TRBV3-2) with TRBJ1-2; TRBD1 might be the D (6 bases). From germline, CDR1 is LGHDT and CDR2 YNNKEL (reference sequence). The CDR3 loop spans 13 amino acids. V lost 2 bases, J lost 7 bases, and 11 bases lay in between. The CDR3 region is CASSQLRGSGYTF. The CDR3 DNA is TGTGCCAGCAGCCAACTCAGGGGTAGTGGCTACACCTTC.

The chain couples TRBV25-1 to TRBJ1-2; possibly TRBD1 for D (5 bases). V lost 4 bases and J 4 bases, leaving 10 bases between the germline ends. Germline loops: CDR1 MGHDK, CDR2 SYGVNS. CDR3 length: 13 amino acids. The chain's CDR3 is CASSGGTAYGYTF. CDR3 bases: TGTGCCAGCAGTGGTGGGACTGCCTATGGCTACACCTTC.

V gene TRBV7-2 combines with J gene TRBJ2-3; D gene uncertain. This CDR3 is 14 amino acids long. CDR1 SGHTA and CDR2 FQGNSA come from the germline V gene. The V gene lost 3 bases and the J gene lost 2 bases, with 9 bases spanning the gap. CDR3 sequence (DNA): TGTGCCAGCAGCTTCGGCGGTTACACAGATACGCAGTATTTT. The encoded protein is CASSFGGYTDTQYF.

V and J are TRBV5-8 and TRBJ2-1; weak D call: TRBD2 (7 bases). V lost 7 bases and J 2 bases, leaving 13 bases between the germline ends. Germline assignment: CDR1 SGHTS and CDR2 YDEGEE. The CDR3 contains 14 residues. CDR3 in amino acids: CASGGGAPYNEQFF. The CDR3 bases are TGTGCCAGCGGTGGGGGGGCCCCCTACAATGAGCAGTTCTTC.

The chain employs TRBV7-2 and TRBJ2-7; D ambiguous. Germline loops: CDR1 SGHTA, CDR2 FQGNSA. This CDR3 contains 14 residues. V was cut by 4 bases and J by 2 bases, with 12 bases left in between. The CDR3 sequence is CASSWADNTYEQYF. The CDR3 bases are TGTGCCAGCAGCTGGGCTGACAATACCTACGAGCAGTACTTC.

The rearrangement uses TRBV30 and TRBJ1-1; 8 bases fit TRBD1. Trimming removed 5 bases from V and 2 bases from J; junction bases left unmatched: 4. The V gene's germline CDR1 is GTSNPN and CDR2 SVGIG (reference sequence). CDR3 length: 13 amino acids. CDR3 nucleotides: TGTGCCTGGTCGACAGGGGCAAACACTGAAGCTTTCTTT. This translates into CAWSTGANTEAFF.

CDR3: CASSPTGVATNEKLFF. DNA for the CDR3: TGTGCCAGCAGCCCGACAGGGGTCGCAACTAATGAAAAACTGTTTTTT. The chain recombines TRBV7-6 with TRBJ1-4; TRBD1 agrees at 8 bases. CDR1 and CDR2 (germline): SGHVS, FNYEAQ. The CDR3 runs 16 residues. The ends lost 5 bases at V and 0 bases at J; junction bases unmatched: 5.

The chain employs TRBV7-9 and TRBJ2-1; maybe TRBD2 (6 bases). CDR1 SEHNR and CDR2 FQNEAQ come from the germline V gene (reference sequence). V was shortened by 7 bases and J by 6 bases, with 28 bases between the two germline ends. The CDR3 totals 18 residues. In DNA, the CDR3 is TGTGCCAGCATCCCCGGAGGTGGGGACTCTGGGGGAGGCAATGAGCAGTTCTTC. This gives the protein CASIPGGGDSGGGNEQFF.

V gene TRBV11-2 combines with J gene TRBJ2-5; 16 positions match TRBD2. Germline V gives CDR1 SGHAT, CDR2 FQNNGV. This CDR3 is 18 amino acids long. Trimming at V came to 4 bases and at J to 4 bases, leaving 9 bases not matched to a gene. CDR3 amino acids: CASSSGLAGGPGGETQYF. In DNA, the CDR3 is TGTGCCAGCAGCTCGGGACTAGCGGGAGGGCCCGGAGGAGAGACCCAGTACTTC.

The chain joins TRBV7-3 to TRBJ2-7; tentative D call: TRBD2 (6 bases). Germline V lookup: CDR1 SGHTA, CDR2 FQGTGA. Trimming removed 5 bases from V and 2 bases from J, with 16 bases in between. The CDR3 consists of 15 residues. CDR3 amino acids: CASSLRGGDPYEQYF. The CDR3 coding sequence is TGTGCCAGCAGCCTCCGGGGCGGGGATCCCTACGAGCAGTACTTC.

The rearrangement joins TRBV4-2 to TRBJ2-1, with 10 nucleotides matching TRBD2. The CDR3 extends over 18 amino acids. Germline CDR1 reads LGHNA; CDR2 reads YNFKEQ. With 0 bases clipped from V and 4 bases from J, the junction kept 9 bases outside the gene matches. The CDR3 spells CASSQDLFGLAAYNEQFF. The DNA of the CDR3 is TGTGCCAGCAGCCAAGATCTTTTTGGACTAGCGGCATACAATGAGCAGTTCTTC.

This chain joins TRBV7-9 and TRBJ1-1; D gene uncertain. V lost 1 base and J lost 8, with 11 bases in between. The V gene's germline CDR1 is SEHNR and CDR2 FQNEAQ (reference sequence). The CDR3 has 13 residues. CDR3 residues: CASSLGPGKEAFF. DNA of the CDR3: TGTGCCAGCAGCTTAGGTCCGGGGAAGGAAGCTTTCTTT.

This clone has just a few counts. The CDR3 is CAWTLGGSYTF. The CDR3 nucleotides read TGTGCCTGGACTTTGGGGGGGAGCTACACCTTC. V is TRBV30 and J is TRBJ1-2; a weak D match, TRBD1 (5 bases). This CDR3 contains 11 residues. V was trimmed by 4 bases and J by 9 bases, leaving 12 bases between them. Germline V lookup: CDR1 GTSNPN, CDR2 SVGIG (reference sequence).

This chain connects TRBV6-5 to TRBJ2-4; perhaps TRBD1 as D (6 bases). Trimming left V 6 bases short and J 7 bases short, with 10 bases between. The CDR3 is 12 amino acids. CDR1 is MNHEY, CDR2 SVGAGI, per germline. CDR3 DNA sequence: TGTGCCAGCAGCCCAGGGGTCAACATTCAGTACTTC. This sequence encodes CASSPGVNIQYF.

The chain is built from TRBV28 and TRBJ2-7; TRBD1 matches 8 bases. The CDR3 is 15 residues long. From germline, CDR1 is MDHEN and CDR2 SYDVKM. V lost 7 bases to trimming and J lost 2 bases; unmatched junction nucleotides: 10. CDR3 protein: CASTTRTGSPYEQYF. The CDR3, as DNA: TGTGCCAGCACCACCCGGACAGGGTCTCCCTACGAGCAGTACTTC.

CDR3 bases: TGTGCCAGCAGTTTTCTATCCCGAGCGAGCGAGCAGTACTTC. Its protein product is CASSFLSRASEQYF. The chain carries TRBV27 and TRBJ2-7, with no clear D. The CDR3 totals 14 residues. In germline, CDR1 is MNHEY, CDR2 SMNVEV (reference sequence). Deletions cut 3 bases from V and 6 bases from J, with 15 bases between.

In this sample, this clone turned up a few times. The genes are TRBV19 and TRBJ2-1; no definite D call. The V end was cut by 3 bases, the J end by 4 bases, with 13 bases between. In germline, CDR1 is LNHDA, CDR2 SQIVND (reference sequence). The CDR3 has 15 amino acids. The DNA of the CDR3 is TGTGCCAGTAGTATGGCAGGAACATCGTACAATGAGCAGTTCTTC. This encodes CASSMAGTSYNEQFF.